These T cell receptor beta chains were read from a single sample in a study of early T cells in non-severe SARS-CoV-2 infection. TCRdb recomputed calls from the 5' RACE reads with MiXCR, one row per CDR3 protein. The table includes 98,000 or so distinct CDR3 sequences, about 12% detected once. Sequenced: whole blood. The receptors were gathered from an adult who was a healthcare worker with PCR-confirmed SARS-CoV-2 infection or an uninfected control (not recorded which). Each CDR3 is given with its conserved first and last residue. D genes are given only for firm matches. Rows give clone size only sometimes, using once, few, many, or a class for an expanded clone.

D	size	V	J	DNA	CDR3
-	-	TRBV6-4	TRBJ2-3	TGTGCCAGCAGTGACTCGGGCTCACCAGATACGCAGTATTTT	CASSDSGSPDTQYF
-	-	TRBV10-3	TRBJ1-6	TGTGCCATCAGTGACGTTGGGGGGGTGCAAGGGTCACCCCTCCACTTT	CAISDVGGVQGSPLHF
-	-	TRBV5-4	TRBJ2-7	TGTGCCAGCAGCCGTAGGAAGGAGTTCCAACCCTACGAGCAGTACTTC	CASSRRKEFQPYEQYF
-	many	TRBV7-9	TRBJ2-1	TGTGCCAGCGGGCCTAGGAATGAGCAGTTCTTC	CASGPRNEQFF
-	few	TRBV11-2	TRBJ1-3	TGTGCCAGCAGCCCTGGTATATCGGGTCGGATCTACGCTGAAAACACCATATATTTT	CASSPGISGRIYAENTIYF
TRBD1	many	TRBV7-2	TRBJ2-7	TGTGCCAGCAGGCCGATCTCCTCAGGGGGCGAGCAGTACTTC	CASRPISSGGEQYF
-	many	TRBV28	TRBJ1-1	TGTGCCAGCAGTTTTTCTTCTCCAGGGACCATCGGAGACACTGAAGCTTTCTTT	CASSFSSPGTIGDTEAFF
-	many	TRBV20-1	TRBJ2-1	TGCAGTGCCAAAACTAGTCTTTCCTACAATGAGCAGTTCTTC	CSAKTSLSYNEQFF
TRBD2	-	TRBV18	TRBJ2-1	TGTGCCAGCTCACCACTCCCTAGCGGGCTTATCTCCTACAATGAGCAGTTCTTC	CASSPLPSGLISYNEQFF
-	-	TRBV15	TRBJ2-1	TGTGCCACCAGCAGAGGCTCCTACAATGAGCAGTTCTTC	CATSRGSYNEQFF
-	few	TRBV29-1	TRBJ2-5	TGCAGCTCCCTAGGGGGAGGGAAAGAGACCCAGTACTTC	CSSLGGGKETQYF
-	-	TRBV12-3/TRBV12-4	TRBJ1-2	TGTGCCAGCAGTTTGGACAAGAGCTATGGCTACACCTTC	CASSLDKSYGYTF
-	few	TRBV28	TRBJ1-5	TGTGCCAGCAGTCCTAGGGGGGCGCAGCCCCAGCATTTT	CASSPRGAQPQHF
-	-	TRBV29-1	TRBJ1-5	TGCAGCGTCGGGGGCCGCAATCAGCCCCAGCATTTT	CSVGGRNQPQHF
-	many	TRBV20-1	TRBJ1-2	TGCAGTCCCCTTGGGCCAGAGTTTAACTATGGCTACACCTTC	CSPLGPEFNYGYTF
-	few	TRBV18	TRBJ2-1	TGTGCCAGCTCACTTGACGGGGGTGAGCAGTTCTTC	CASSLDGGEQFF